One and the same sample provided the 27 T cell receptor beta chains below, sequenced in a study of blood T cell repertoires in COVID-19. Assay used: immunoSEQ multiplex PCR; TCRdb lists only in-frame clones, some missing. The sample carries 200,000 to 250,000 clones, around nine tenths recorded once. The sequenced sample consisted of peripheral blood. These receptors came from a man in his 60s with COVID-19, enrolled during active disease.

The V and J genes are TRBV27 and TRBJ2-7; 13 bases line up with TRBD2. The CDR3 is made up of 16 amino acids. From germline, CDR1 is MNHEY and CDR2 SMNVEV (reference sequence). V shed 6 bases and J 4 bases; nucleotides not matched to a gene: 9. The CDR3 DNA is TGTGCCAGCAGCAAGAGTGGGACTAGCGGGATGTACGAGCAGTACTTC. Translated: CASSKSGTSGMYEQYF.

The CDR3 DNA sequence: TGTGCCAGCAGCGTAGACCGACACTCCTACGAGCAGTACTTC. It codes for CASSVDRHSYEQYF. The J gene is TRBJ2-7, the V gene TRBV9; no firm D call. V was shortened by 0 bases and J by 0 bases, with 7 bases between the two germline ends. Per germline, CDR1 SGDLS and CDR2 YYNGEE. This CDR3 spans 14 amino acids.

The chain couples TRBV11-2 to TRBJ2-7; D perhaps matches TRBD1 (5 bases). Germline V gene data show CDR1 as SGHAT and CDR2 as FQNNGV. This CDR3 has 12 amino acids. V lost 2 bases to trimming and J lost 6 bases, with 8 bases between them. CDR3 coding DNA: TGTGCCAGCAGCTTATCTCAGGGCGAGCAGTACTTC. This sequence encodes CASSLSQGEQYF. The variable domain in full, with the rest retrieved from reference TRBV11-2 and TRBJ2-7, is EAGVAQSPRYKIIEKRQSVAFWCNPISGHATLYWYQQILGQGPKLLIQFQNNGVVDDSQLPKDRFSAERLKGVDSTLKIQPAKLEDSAVYLCASSLSQGEQYFGPGTRLTVT.

The DNA for the CDR3 is TGTGCCAGCAGTTTTCAGGGGGTGAACACTGAAGCTTTCTTT. It codes for CASSFQGVNTEAFF. The chain recombines TRBV2 with TRBJ1-1; 7 nucleotides agree with TRBD1. Germline V gives CDR1 SNHLY, CDR2 FYNNEI. CDR3 length equals 14 residues. After removal of 5 bases from V and 0 bases from J, the junction contained 3 bases not matched to a gene.

V usage is TRBV5-4 and J usage is TRBJ2-7; TRBD1 might be the D (5 bases). The CDR3 is 14 amino acids. Per germline, CDR1 SGHNT and CDR2 YYREEE (reference sequence). The V end lost 3 bases, the J end lost 4 bases, and 14 bases lay between the germline ends. The CDR3 loop reads CASSSRAGLYEQYF. The CDR3 DNA follows: TGTGCCAGCAGCTCCAGGGCAGGTTTATACGAGCAGTACTTC.

The chain is built from TRBV5-1 and TRBJ2-7, with unresolved D. Germline values: CDR1 SGHRS, CDR2 YFSETQ. The V gene lost 0 bases and the J gene lost 2 bases, with 6 bases spanning the gap. The CDR3 has 13 residues. The CDR3 here is CASSLEATYEQYF. CDR3 coding DNA: TGCGCCAGCAGCTTGGAAGCGACCTACGAGCAGTACTTC.

The V and J genes are TRBV13 and TRBJ1-6, with a tentative D call TRBD1 (5 bases). V lost 2 bases and J lost 6, with 17 bases in between. The CDR3 loop spans 17 amino acids. Germline CDR1 PRHDT, CDR2 FYEKMQ (reference sequence). Written as DNA, the CDR3 is TGTGCCAGCAGCTTAAGGTCACCGAGACAGTCTAATTCACCCCTCCACTTT. Residues: CASSLRSPRQSNSPLHF.

V and J are TRBV4-1 and TRBJ1-6; the D is unclear. Trimming cost V 0 bases and J 10 bases, with 7 bases left between them. From germline, CDR1 is MGHRA and CDR2 YSYEKL. The CDR3 extends over 13 amino acids. CDR3 nucleotides: TGCGCCAGCAGCCAAGACAGCGCGTCACCCCTCCACTTT. Translated: CASSQDSASPLHF.

The genes are TRBV20-1 and TRBJ2-1; tentatively, D is TRBD2 (6 bases). The V and J ends lost 3 bases and 7 bases respectively, with 16 bases between them. This CDR3 has 14 residues. In germline, CDR1 is DFQATT, CDR2 SNEGSKA (reference sequence). The CDR3 DNA reads as TGCAGTGCTAGTACCTCCGGGGGACTGAATGAGCAGTTCTTC. This encodes CSASTSGGLNEQFF.

Here the CDR3 DNA reads TGCGCCAGCAGTGGGGGCCAGGGGAACTACGAGCAGTACTTC. Translation: CASSGGQGNYEQYF. The genes are TRBV5-1 and TRBJ2-7; possibly TRBD1 for D (6 bases). CDR1 SGHRS and CDR2 YFSETQ come from the germline V gene. The CDR3 totals 14 residues. V lost 5 bases and J 3 bases, leaving 15 bases between the germline ends.

The rearrangement joins TRBV29-1 to TRBJ2-7, with a possible D match to TRBD1 (5 bases). Per germline, CDR1 SQVTM and CDR2 ANQGSEA. CDR3 length: 12 residues. With 7 bases removed from V and 2 bases from J, the gap between germline ends came to 12 bases. Written as DNA, the CDR3 is TGCAGCGCCCGGACGGACACCTACGAGCAGTACTTC. It encodes CSARTDTYEQYF.

The chain carries TRBV30 and TRBJ2-1, with TRBD2 matching 10 bases. V trimming: 0 bases; J trimming: 4 bases; junction bases outside the gene matches: 0. The CDR3 runs 14 residues. Germline lookup yields CDR1 GTSNPN and CDR2 SVGIG (reference sequence). The CDR3 sequence: CAWSVLAGYNEQFF. The DNA of the CDR3 is TGTGCCTGGAGTGTACTAGCGGGGTACAATGAGCAGTTCTTC.

The chain links TRBV10-1 to TRBJ2-3; 9 nucleotides match TRBD2. CDR3 length: 16 amino acids. Germline-derived CDR1 and CDR2 are WNHNN and SYGVQD (reference sequence). V shed 3 bases, J shed 1 base, and the junction held 5 bases outside the gene matches. This CDR3 is CASSDPASGGTDTQYF. The CDR3 DNA follows: TGCGCCAGCAGTGATCCGGCTAGCGGGGGCACAGATACGCAGTATTTT.

The J gene is TRBJ1-5, the V gene TRBV27, with 8 bases matching TRBD1. V shed 5 bases and J 7 bases; nucleotides not matched to a gene: 7. The CDR3 is made up of 14 amino acids. CDR1 is MNHEY and CDR2 is SMNVEV in the germline V gene (reference sequence). The DNA for the CDR3 is TGTGCCAGCAGTCGGACAGGGTACGGGCAGCCCCAGCATTTT. It specifies CASSRTGYGQPQHF.

The chain employs TRBV6-5 and TRBJ1-1; 9 positions match TRBD1. The junction had 4 bases not matched to a gene; V was cut back by 3 bases and J by 8 bases. The CDR3 extends over 13 amino acids. In germline, CDR1 is MNHEY, CDR2 SVGAGI. The CDR3 sequence: CASSYPGTGEAFF. The DNA for the CDR3 is TGTGCCAGCAGTTATCCCGGGACAGGGGAAGCTTTCTTT.

V is TRBV7-3 and J is TRBJ2-1; no clear D gene. Trimming removed 0 bases at V and 4 bases at J, with 10 bases between. This CDR3 is built from 15 residues. Germline loops: CDR1 SGHTA, CDR2 FQGTGA. The CDR3 nucleotides are TGTGCCAGCAGCTTAACTGGAGATCTTTACAATGAGCAGTTCTTC. The encoded protein is CASSLTGDLYNEQFF. The whole variable domain, remainder taken from reference TRBV7-3 and TRBJ2-1, is GAGVSQTPSNKVTEKGKYVELRCDPISGHTALYWYRQSLGQGPEFLIYFQGTGAADDSGLPNDRFFAVRPEGSVSTLKIQRTERGDSAVYLCASSLTGDLYNEQFFGPGTRLTVL.

CDR3 bases: TGTGCCAGCAGCCGAGGACAAGGGACTTGGGGTGAGCAGTTCTTC. Its translation: CASSRGQGTWGEQFF. The V and J genes are TRBV3-1 (or the pseudogene TRBV3-2) and TRBJ2-1, with D possibly matching TRBD2 (6 bases). The CDR3 has 15 residues. Germline assignment: CDR1 LGHDT and CDR2 YNNKEL (reference sequence). Trimming removed 4 bases at V and 9 bases at J, with 19 bases between.

The gene calls are TRBV30 and TRBJ1-4; TRBD1 agrees at 7 bases. The germline V gene encodes CDR1 GTSNPN and CDR2 SVGIG (reference sequence). V was clipped by 2 bases and J by 8 bases; unmatched bases: 8. This CDR3 spans 14 amino acids. In nucleotides, the CDR3 is TGTGCCTGGAGTCCCACAGGGGTGAACGAAAAACTGTTTTTT. This translates into CAWSPTGVNEKLFF.

This chain uses TRBV28 with TRBJ1-5; TRBD1 aligns across 9 bases. The CDR3 sequence is 14 residues long. J was trimmed by 9 bases and V by 8 bases; bases with no gene match: 11. Looked up from germline, CDR1 is MDHEN and CDR2 is SYDVKM. In DNA, the CDR3 is TGTGCCAGCTTAGTAGGGACAGGGAGTAGGCCCCAGCATTTT. Translating it yields CASLVGTGSRPQHF.

The chain couples TRBV5-5 to TRBJ1-3; D may be TRBD1 (6 bases). The CDR3 totals 14 residues. V was clipped by 4 bases and J by 1 base, with 9 bases between them. Germline loops: CDR1 SGHKS, CDR2 YYEKEE (reference sequence). The CDR3: CASSEGGSGNTIYF. Written as DNA, the CDR3 is TGTGCCAGCAGCGAAGGGGGTTCTGGAAACACCATATATTTT.

This rearrangement joins TRBV6-5 to TRBJ1-3; a possible D gene is TRBD1 (6 bases). Between the trimmed V and J ends, which lost 5 bases and 2 bases, there was a span of 13 bases. Germline V gene sequence: CDR1 MNHEY, CDR2 SVGAGI. The CDR3 totals 15 residues. The CDR3 spells CASSNYRAAGNTIYF. As DNA, the CDR3 is TGTGCCAGCAGTAATTACAGGGCGGCTGGAAACACCATATATTTT.

V is TRBV2 and J is TRBJ2-7; the D is unclear. V gave up 3 bases and J gave up 4 bases, with 13 bases separating them. Per the germline V gene, CDR1 is SNHLY and CDR2 is FYNNEI. This CDR3 contains 14 residues. The CDR3 nucleotides are TGTGCCAGCAGTGAGCGGCCGCTTGGGTACGAGCAGTACTTC. Amino acids: CASSERPLGYEQYF. Variable domain in full (rest from reference TRBV2 and TRBJ2-7): EPEVTQTPSHQVTQMGQEVILRCVPISNHLYFYWYRQILGQKVEFLVSFYNNEISEKSEIFDDQFSVERPDGSNFTLKIRSTKLEDSAMYFCASSERPLGYEQYFGPGTRLTVT.

V and J are TRBV28 and TRBJ1-2; possibly TRBD1 for D (5 bases). The CDR3 runs to 13 residues. Germline CDR1 is MDHEN and CDR2 is SYDVKM. The germline V and J ends were trimmed by 8 bases and 4 bases, with 14 bases remaining between them. For the CDR3, the DNA is TGTGCCAGCGACGACAGATCCTCCTATGGCTACACCTTC. Its translation: CASDDRSSYGYTF.

The chain links TRBV7-2 to TRBJ2-5; 8 bases align to TRBD1. Germline trimming cut 4 bases from V and 4 bases from J; bases unmatched to any gene: 17. Germline CDR1 reads SGHTA; CDR2 reads FQGNSA. The CDR3 has 18 amino acids. The CDR3 protein is CASSSSRIQDRESETQYF. The CDR3 DNA reads TGTGCCAGCAGCTCCAGTCGGATTCAGGACAGGGAATCAGAGACCCAGTACTTC.

The chain has TRBV28 and TRBJ1-1; D is unresolved. The CDR3 contains 16 residues. Trimming pared 2 bases from V and 1 base from J, leaving 14 bases between. Germline V gives CDR1 MDHEN, CDR2 SYDVKM. CDR3 protein: CASSLTTGGRNTEAFF. DNA for the CDR3: TGTGCCAGCAGTTTAACCACGGGTGGCCGGAACACTGAAGCTTTCTTT.

The rearrangement uses TRBV6-2 or TRBV6-3 and TRBJ2-7; 14 nucleotides align to TRBD2. With 4 bases clipped from V and 2 bases from J, the junction kept 4 bases outside the gene matches. Germline loops: CDR1 MNHEY, CDR2 SVGEGT. The CDR3 totals 16 residues. The CDR3 bases are TGTGCCAGCAGTTTCGGGACTAGCGGGAGCACCTACGAGCAGTACTTC. This sequence encodes CASSFGTSGSTYEQYF.

This rearrangement joins TRBV11-2 to TRBJ2-7; 9 nucleotides align to TRBD1. Trimming at V came to 7 bases and at J to 4 bases, leaving 11 bases not matched to a gene. The length of the CDR3 is 15 residues. Germline-derived CDR1 and CDR2 are SGHAT and FQNNGV. The chain's CDR3 is CASTLRGDRAYEQYF. The CDR3 region has the DNA TGTGCCAGCACCCTTAGGGGGGACAGGGCATACGAGCAGTACTTC.